This T cell receptor beta chain was sequenced in a study of T cells in localized non-small cell lung cancer. Broader study findings: Researchers found a median roughly 50 of the top 100 tumor clones in adjacent lung. Investigators sequenced only a single tumor region, leaving heterogeneity possible. Uninvolved adjacent lung had higher T cell clonality than tumor and all other tissues.

Some clones are missing from TCRdb's copy, which holds only in-frame ones; the method was immunoSEQ multiplex PCR. The sample shows about 77,000 clones, 70% to 90% of them seen only once. Germline CDR1 is SEHNR and CDR2 is FQNEAQ (reference sequence). The CDR3 spans 17 residues. The germline V and J ends were trimmed by 6 bases and 6 bases, with 26 bases remaining between them. With regard to this clone: Its specificity is unknown.

This sequence originates from a woman aged 35-75 years with stage I squamous cell lung carcinoma. The chain combines TRBV7-9 with TRBJ1-1, with unresolved D. The starting material was peripheral blood, obtained before any cancer treatment. The CDR3 here is CASSFGRLNRLDAEAFF. The CDR3 DNA reads as TGTGCCAGCAGTTTTGGACGACTCAACAGACTCGACGCTGAAGCTTTCTTT.